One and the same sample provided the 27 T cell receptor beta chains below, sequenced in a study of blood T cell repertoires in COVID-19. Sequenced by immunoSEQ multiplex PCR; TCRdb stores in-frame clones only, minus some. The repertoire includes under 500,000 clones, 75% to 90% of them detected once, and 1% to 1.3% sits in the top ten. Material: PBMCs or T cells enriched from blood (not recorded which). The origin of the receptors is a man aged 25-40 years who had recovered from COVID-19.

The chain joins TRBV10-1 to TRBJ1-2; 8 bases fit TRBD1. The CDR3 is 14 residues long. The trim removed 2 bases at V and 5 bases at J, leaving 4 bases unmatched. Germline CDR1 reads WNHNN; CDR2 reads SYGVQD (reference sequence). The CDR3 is CASSEDRGRYGYTF. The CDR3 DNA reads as TGCGCCAGCAGTGAGGACAGGGGACGATATGGCTACACCTTC.

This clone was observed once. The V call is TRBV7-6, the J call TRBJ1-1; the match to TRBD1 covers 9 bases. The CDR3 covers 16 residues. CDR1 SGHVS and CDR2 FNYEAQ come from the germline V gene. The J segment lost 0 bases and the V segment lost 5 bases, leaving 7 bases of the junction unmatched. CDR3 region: CASSRGTGQMNTEAFF. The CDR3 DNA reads TGTGCCAGCAGCAGAGGGACAGGGCAAATGAACACTGAAGCTTTCTTT.

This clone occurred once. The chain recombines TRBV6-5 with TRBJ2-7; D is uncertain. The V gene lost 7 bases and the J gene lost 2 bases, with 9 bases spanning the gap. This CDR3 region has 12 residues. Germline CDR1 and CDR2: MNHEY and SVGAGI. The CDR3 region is CASNSGTYEQYF. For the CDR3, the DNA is TGTGCCAGCAACAGTGGAACCTACGAGCAGTACTTC.

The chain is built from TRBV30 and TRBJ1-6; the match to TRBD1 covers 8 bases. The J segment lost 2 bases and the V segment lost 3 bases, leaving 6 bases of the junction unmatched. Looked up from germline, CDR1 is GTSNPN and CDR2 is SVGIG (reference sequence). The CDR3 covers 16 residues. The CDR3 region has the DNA TGTGCCTGGAGCCCGGACAGGGCTCCCTATAATTCACCCCTCCACTTT. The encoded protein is CAWSPDRAPYNSPLHF.

The CDR3 nucleotides read TGTGCCAGCAGTTTGGTCAGGGTCGCTAGCACAGATACGCAGTATTTT. This sequence encodes CASSLVRVASTDTQYF. The V call is TRBV28, the J call TRBJ2-3; tentatively, D is TRBD1 (5 bases). V shed 3 bases and J shed 0 bases, with 13 bases lying between them. This CDR3 spans 16 amino acids. The germline CDR1 and CDR2 sequences are MDHEN and SYDVKM.

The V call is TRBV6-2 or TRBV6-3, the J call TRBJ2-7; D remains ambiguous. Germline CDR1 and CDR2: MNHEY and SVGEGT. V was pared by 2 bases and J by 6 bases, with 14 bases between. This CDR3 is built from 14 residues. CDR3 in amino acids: CASSYRRSSAEQYF. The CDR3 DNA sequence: TGTGCCAGCAGTTACAGACGGAGTTCTGCCGAGCAGTACTTC.

The CDR3 region has the DNA TGTGCCAGCGGAGACGTGGGTCGCACCGGGGAGCTGTTTTTT. Translating it yields CASGDVGRTGELFF. The chain employs TRBV2 and TRBJ2-2; D is uncertain. Trimming pared 8 bases from V and 4 bases from J, leaving 14 bases between. Germline V gives CDR1 SNHLY, CDR2 FYNNEI. The CDR3 sequence is 14 residues long.

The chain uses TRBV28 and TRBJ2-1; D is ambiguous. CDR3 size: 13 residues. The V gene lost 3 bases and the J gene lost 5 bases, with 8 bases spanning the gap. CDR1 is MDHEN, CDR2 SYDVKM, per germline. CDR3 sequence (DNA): TGTGCCAGCAGTTTTGGGCTTAACAATGAGCAGTTCTTC. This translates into CASSFGLNNEQFF.

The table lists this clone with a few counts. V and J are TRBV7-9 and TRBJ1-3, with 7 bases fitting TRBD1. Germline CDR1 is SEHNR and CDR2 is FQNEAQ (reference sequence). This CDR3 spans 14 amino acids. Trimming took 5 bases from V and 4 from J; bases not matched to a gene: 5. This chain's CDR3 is CASSRQGSGNTIYF. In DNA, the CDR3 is TGTGCCAGCAGCAGACAGGGCTCCGGAAACACCATATATTTT.

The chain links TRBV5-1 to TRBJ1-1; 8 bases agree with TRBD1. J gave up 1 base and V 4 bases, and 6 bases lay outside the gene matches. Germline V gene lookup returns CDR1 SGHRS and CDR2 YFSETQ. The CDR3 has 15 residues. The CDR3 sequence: CASSGQGLKNTEAFF. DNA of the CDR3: TGCGCCAGCAGCGGACAGGGTTTGAAGAACACTGAAGCTTTCTTT.

The CDR3 here is CASSVPHPGGDTQHF. DNA of the CDR3: TGTGCCAGCAGCGTACCCCATCCCGGGGGGGATACCCAGCATTTT. This sequence joins TRBV9 and TRBJ1-5; D is possibly TRBD1 (5 bases). This CDR3 is built from 15 residues. The V and J ends lost 1 base and 11 bases respectively, with 19 bases between them. Looked up from germline, CDR1 is SGDLS and CDR2 is YYNGEE.

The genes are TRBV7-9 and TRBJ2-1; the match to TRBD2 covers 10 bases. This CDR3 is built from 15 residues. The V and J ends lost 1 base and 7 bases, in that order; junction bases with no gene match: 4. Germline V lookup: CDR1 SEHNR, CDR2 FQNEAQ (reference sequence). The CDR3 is CASSLGSGRGNEQFF. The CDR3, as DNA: TGTGCCAGCAGCTTAGGCAGCGGGAGGGGGAATGAGCAGTTCTTC.

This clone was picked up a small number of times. CDR3 nucleotide sequence: TGTGCCAGCAGCCCAGGACAGCAGCGTGGAAACACCATATATTTT. Translating it yields CASSPGQQRGNTIYF. This chain links TRBV7-6 with TRBJ1-3; perhaps TRBD1 as D (6 bases). CDR1 SGHVS and CDR2 FNYEAQ come from the germline V gene. The CDR3 consists of 15 residues. The V and J ends lost 5 bases and 3 bases respectively, with 14 bases between them.

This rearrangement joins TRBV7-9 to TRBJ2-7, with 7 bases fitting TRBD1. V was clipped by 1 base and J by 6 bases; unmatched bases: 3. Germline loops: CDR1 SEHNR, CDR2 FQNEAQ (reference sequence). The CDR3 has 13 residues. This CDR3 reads CASSLVGTAEQYF. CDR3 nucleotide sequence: TGTGCCAGCAGCTTAGTCGGGACAGCCGAGCAGTACTTC.

The CDR3 nucleotides read TGTGCCAGCAGCCGGAACCTCCTAGCGGGGAGCTCCTACAATGAGCAGTTCTTC. It translates to CASSRNLLAGSSYNEQFF. The V call is TRBV3-1 (or the pseudogene TRBV3-2), the J call TRBJ2-1, with TRBD2 matching 9 bases. V lost 4 bases to trimming and J lost 0 bases; unmatched junction nucleotides: 10. Germline loops: CDR1 LGHDT, CDR2 YNNKEL (reference sequence). The CDR3 sequence is 18 residues long.

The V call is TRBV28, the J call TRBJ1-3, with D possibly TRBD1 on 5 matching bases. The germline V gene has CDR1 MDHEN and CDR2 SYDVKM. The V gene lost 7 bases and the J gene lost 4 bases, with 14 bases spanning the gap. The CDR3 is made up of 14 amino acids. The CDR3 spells CASNGGTYGNTIYF. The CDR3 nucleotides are TGTGCCAGCAACGGCGGGACTTACGGAAACACCATATATTTT.

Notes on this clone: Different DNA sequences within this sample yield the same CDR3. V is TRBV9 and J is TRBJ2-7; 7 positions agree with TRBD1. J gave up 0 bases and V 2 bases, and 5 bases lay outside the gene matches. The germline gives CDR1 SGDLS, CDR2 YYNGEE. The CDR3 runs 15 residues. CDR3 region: CASSVTGQSSYEQYF. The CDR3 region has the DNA TGTGCCAGCAGCGTTACGGGACAGAGCTCCTACGAGCAGTACTTC.

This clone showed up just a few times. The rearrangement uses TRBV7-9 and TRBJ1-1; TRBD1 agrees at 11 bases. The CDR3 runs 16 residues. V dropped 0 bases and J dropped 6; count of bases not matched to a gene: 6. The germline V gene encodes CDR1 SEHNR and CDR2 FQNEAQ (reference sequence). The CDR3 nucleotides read TGTGCCAGCAGCTTAGCGAGCGGGACAGGGGGATCTGAAGCTTTCTTT. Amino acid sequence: CASSLASGTGGSEAFF.

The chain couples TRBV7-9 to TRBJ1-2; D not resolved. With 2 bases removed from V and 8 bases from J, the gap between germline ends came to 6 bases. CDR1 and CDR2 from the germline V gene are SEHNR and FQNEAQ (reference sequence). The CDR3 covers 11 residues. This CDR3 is CASSLSGGYTF. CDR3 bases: TGTGCCAGCAGCTTATCGGGGGGCTACACCTTC.

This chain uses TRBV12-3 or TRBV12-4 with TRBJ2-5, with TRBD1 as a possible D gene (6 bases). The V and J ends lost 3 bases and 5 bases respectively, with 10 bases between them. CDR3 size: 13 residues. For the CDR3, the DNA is TGTGCCAGCAGTTTCAGGGGAGCTGAGACCCAGTACTTC. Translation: CASSFRGAETQYF.

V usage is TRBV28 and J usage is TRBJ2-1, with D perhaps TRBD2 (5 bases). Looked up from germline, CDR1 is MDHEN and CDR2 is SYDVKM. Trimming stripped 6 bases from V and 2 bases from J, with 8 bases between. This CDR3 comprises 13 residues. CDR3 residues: CASSGITYNEQFF. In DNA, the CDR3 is TGTGCCAGCAGCGGGATCACCTACAATGAGCAGTTCTTC.

Here the CDR3 DNA reads TGTGCCAGTAGTATTCTTCCGAGCGGGGAGCAGTTCTTC. This codes for CASSILPSGEQFF. The rearrangement joins TRBV19 to TRBJ2-1, with D possibly being TRBD2 (6 bases). CDR1 is LNHDA and CDR2 is SQIVND in the germline V gene (reference sequence). The germline V and J ends were trimmed by 3 bases and 10 bases, with 13 bases remaining between them. This CDR3 is 13 amino acids long.

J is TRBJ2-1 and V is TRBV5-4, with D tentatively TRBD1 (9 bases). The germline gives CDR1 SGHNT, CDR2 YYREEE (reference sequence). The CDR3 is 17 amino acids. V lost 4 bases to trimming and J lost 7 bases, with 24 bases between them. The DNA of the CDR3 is TGTGCCAGCAGCGGGACAGGGAGGTTTGCGGGGGGTAATGAGCAGTTCTTC. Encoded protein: CASSGTGRFAGGNEQFF.

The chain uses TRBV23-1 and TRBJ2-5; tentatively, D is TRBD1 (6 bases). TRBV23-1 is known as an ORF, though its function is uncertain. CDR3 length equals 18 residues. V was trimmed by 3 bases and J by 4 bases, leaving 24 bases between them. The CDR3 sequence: CASSHLVTQGPPRETQYF. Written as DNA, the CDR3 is TGCGCCAGCAGTCATCTTGTAACACAGGGCCCCCCAAGAGAGACCCAGTACTTC.

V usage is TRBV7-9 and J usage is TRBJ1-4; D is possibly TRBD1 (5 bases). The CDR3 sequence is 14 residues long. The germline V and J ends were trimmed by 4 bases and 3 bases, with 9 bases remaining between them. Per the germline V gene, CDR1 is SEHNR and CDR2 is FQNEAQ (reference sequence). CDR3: CASSWEGANEKLFF. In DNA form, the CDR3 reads TGTGCCAGCAGCTGGGAAGGGGCTAATGAAAAACTGTTTTTT.

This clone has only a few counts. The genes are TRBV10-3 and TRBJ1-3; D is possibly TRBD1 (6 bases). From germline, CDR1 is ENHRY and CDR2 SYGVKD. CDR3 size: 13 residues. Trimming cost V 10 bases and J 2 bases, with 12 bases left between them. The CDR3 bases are TGTGCCACCAGGGGAGGGGCTGGAAACACCATATATTTT. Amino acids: CATRGGAGNTIYF.

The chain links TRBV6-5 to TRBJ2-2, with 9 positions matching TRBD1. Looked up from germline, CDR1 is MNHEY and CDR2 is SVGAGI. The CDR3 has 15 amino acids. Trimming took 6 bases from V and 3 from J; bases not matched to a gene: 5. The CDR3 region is CASRRQGVYTGELFF. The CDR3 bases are TGTGCCAGCAGGAGACAGGGGGTTTACACCGGGGAGCTGTTTTTT.